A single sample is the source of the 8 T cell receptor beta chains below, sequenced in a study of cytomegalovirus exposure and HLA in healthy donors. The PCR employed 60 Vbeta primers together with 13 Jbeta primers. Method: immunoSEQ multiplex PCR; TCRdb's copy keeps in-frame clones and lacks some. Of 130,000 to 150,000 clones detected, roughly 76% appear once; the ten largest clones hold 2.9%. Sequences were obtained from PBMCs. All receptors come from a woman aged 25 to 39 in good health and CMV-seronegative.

This CDR3 reads CASTLKTGSTDTQYF. In DNA, the CDR3 is TGTGCCAGCACCCTGAAGACAGGGAGCACAGATACGCAGTATTTT. V usage is TRBV9 and J usage is TRBJ2-3; 7 bases agree with TRBD1. J gave up 0 bases and V 6 bases, and 7 bases lay outside the gene matches. The V gene's germline CDR1 is SGDLS and CDR2 YYNGEE. This CDR3 region has 15 residues.

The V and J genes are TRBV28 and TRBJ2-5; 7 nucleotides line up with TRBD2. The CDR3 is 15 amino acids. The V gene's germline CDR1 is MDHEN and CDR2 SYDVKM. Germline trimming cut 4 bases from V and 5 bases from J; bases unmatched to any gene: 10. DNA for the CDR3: TGTGCCAGCAGTTGGGGGGGGGTTGCGCGTGAGACCCAGTACTTC. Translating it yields CASSWGGVARETQYF.

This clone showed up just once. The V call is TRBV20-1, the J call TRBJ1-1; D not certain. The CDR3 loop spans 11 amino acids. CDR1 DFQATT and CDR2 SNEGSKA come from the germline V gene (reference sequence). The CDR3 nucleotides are TGCAGCGCAGGAAAGAACACTGAAGCTTTCTTT. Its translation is CSAGKNTEAFF.

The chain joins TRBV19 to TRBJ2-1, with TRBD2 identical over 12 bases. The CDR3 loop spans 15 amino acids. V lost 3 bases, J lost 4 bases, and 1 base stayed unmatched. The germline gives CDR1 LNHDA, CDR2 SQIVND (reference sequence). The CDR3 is CASSMGLAGYNEQFF. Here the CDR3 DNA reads TGTGCCAGTAGTATGGGACTAGCGGGTTACAATGAGCAGTTCTTC.

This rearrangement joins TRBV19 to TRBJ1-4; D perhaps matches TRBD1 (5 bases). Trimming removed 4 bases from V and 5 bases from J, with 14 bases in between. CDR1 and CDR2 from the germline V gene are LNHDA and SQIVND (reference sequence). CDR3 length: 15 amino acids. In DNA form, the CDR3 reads TGTGCCAGTAGTACCCAACAGGTTGGGAATGAAAAACTGTTTTTT. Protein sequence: CASSTQQVGNEKLFF.

In nucleotides, the CDR3 is TGTGCCAGCAGCTTAATTCGGACTATGGGTCACGAGCAGTACTTC. This sequence encodes CASSLIRTMGHEQYF. This chain connects TRBV11-2 to TRBJ2-7, with a tentative D call TRBD2 (6 bases). Looked up from germline, CDR1 is SGHAT and CDR2 is FQNNGV. V was cut by 2 bases and J by 5 bases, with 16 bases left in between. The CDR3 is made up of 15 amino acids. Based on the CDR3 plus reference TRBV11-2 and TRBJ2-7, the full variable domain is EAGVAQSPRYKIIEKRQSVAFWCNPISGHATLYWYQQILGQGPKLLIQFQNNGVVDDSQLPKDRFSAERLKGVDSTLKIQPAKLEDSAVYLCASSLIRTMGHEQYFGPGTRLTVT.

CDR3 protein: CAWSAGQGVTLGYTF. The CDR3 DNA reads as TGTGCCTGGAGTGCGGGGCAGGGGGTTACTCTTGGCTACACCTTC. The rearrangement uses TRBV30 and TRBJ1-2; 7 nucleotides match TRBD1. V lost 1 base and J lost 7; bases outside the gene matches: 12. Germline loops: CDR1 GTSNPN, CDR2 SVGIG (reference sequence). The CDR3 covers 15 residues.

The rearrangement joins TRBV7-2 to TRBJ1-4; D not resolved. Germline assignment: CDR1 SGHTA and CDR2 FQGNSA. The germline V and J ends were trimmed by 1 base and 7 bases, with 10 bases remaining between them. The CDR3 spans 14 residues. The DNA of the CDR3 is TGTGCCAGCAGCTTAGGCGGGTTCTTTGAAAAACTGTTTTTT. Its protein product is CASSLGGFFEKLFF.